The 26 T cell receptor beta chains below were found in one sample sequenced in a study of blood T cell repertoires in COVID-19. Profiling relied on immunoSEQ multiplex PCR, and the TCRdb table lists in-frame clones only, not all of them. The data show 300,000 or so clones, more than 85% seen once. The sample was peripheral blood. Source of these receptors: a man between 65 and 85 years old with acute or convalescent COVID-19.

CDR3 region: CASTRAGVTQETQYF. The CDR3 DNA is TGCGCCAGCACACGAGCGGGAGTCACACAAGAGACCCAGTACTTC. The gene calls are TRBV5-1 and TRBJ2-5; TRBD2 aligns across 8 bases. This CDR3 region has 15 residues. Germline CDR1 SGHRS, CDR2 YFSETQ. Germline trimming cut 6 bases from V and 2 bases from J; bases unmatched to any gene: 9.

The chain joins TRBV5-6 to TRBJ2-7; TRBD2 is a possible D gene (5 bases). The CDR3 is made up of 14 amino acids. The germline V gene has CDR1 SGHDT and CDR2 YYEEEE. Trimming cost V 1 base and J 3 bases, with 11 bases left between them. DNA of the CDR3: TGTGCCAGCAGCTTGCGAGGGAATCACTACGAGCAGTACTTC. This encodes CASSLRGNHYEQYF. The whole variable domain, remainder taken from reference TRBV5-6 and TRBJ2-7, is DAGVTQSPTHLIKTRGQQVTLRCSPKSGHDTVSWYQQALGQGPQFIFQYYEEEERQRGNFPDRFSGHQFPNYSSELNVNALLLGDSALYLCASSLRGNHYEQYFGPGTRLTVT.

The chain carries TRBV29-1 and TRBJ2-7; TRBD2 matches at 7 bases. Germline V gives CDR1 SQVTM, CDR2 ANQGSEA. This CDR3 region has 14 residues. V shed 7 bases, J shed 3 bases, and the junction held 12 bases outside the gene matches. This CDR3 is CSATKGSGFYEQYF. CDR3 nucleotide sequence: TGCAGCGCAACCAAAGGTAGCGGGTTCTACGAGCAGTACTTC.

J is TRBJ1-1 and V is TRBV30, with 8 bases that match TRBD1. CDR1 GTSNPN and CDR2 SVGIG come from the germline V gene (reference sequence). The V and J ends lost 4 bases and 4 bases, in that order; junction bases with no gene match: 20. The CDR3 spans 18 residues. The CDR3 region has the DNA TGTGCCTGGAATCTACCAGGGAGGACAGGGACCGCCGGCACTGAAGCTTTCTTT. Its translation is CAWNLPGRTGTAGTEAFF.

This clone was seen only a few times. This chain uses TRBV6-4 with TRBJ2-3; 14 nucleotides align to TRBD2. This CDR3 comprises 18 residues. The germline V gene has CDR1 MRHNA and CDR2 SNTAGT. The V gene end was trimmed by 2 bases and the J gene end by 0 bases; junction bases not matched to a gene: 4. CDR3 loop: CASSDLGLAGVSTDTQYF. In DNA, the CDR3 is TGTGCCAGCAGTGACCTGGGACTAGCGGGGGTAAGCACAGATACGCAGTATTTT.

This chain connects TRBV28 to TRBJ1-3; D remains ambiguous. V was pared by 7 bases and J by 0 bases, with 10 bases between. Per germline, CDR1 MDHEN and CDR2 SYDVKM. This CDR3 has 14 amino acids. This CDR3 reads CASIPTDSGNTIYF. For the CDR3, the DNA is TGTGCCAGCATCCCGACTGACTCTGGAAACACCATATATTTT.

The chain uses TRBV7-9 and TRBJ2-2; 9 nucleotides agree with TRBD1. The CDR3 runs to 16 residues. Germline V gene data show CDR1 as SEHNR and CDR2 as FQNEAQ (reference sequence). Trimming took 5 bases from V and 5 from J; bases not matched to a gene: 9. The CDR3 sequence is CASSPLPGQGTGELFF. The CDR3 DNA follows: TGTGCCAGCAGCCCGCTTCCGGGACAGGGTACCGGGGAGCTGTTTTTT.

The chain recombines TRBV7-8 with TRBJ1-3; 8 bases line up with TRBD1. The CDR3 is 14 amino acids. Germline V gene sequence: CDR1 SGHVS, CDR2 FQNEAQ. V shed 5 bases, J shed 3 bases, and the junction held 3 bases outside the gene matches. In DNA, the CDR3 is TGTGCCAGCAGCGCCGACAGGGGTGGAAACACCATATATTTT. Protein sequence: CASSADRGGNTIYF.

This chain uses TRBV11-3 with TRBJ1-2; D uncertain. V lost 1 base and J 7 bases, leaving 10 bases between the germline ends. From germline, CDR1 is SGHNT and CDR2 YENEEA. CDR3 size: 13 residues. CDR3 nucleotides: TGTGCCAGCAGCTTAGGAGGCGGGTCTGGCTACACCTTC. Amino acids: CASSLGGGSGYTF.

The rearrangement uses TRBV3-1 (or the pseudogene TRBV3-2) and TRBJ1-3; TRBD1 might be the D (5 bases). Trimming stripped 1 base from V and 2 bases from J, with 6 bases between. Germline CDR1 reads LGHDT; CDR2 reads YNNKEL (reference sequence). The CDR3 has 14 residues. The CDR3 nucleotides are TGTGCCAGCAGCCAAGCAGGGACTGGAAACACCATATATTTT. Its translation is CASSQAGTGNTIYF.

CDR3 protein: CSVGQGAPVGEQFF. The DNA for the CDR3 is TGCAGCGTAGGACAGGGGGCGCCGGTCGGTGAGCAGTTCTTC. The chain has TRBV29-1 and TRBJ2-1; 11 nucleotides agree with TRBD1. V lost 6 bases, J lost 9 bases, and 10 bases stayed unmatched. Germline loops: CDR1 SQVTM, CDR2 ANQGSEA. The CDR3 runs 14 residues.

The chain uses TRBV12-3 or TRBV12-4 and TRBJ2-3; D unresolved. The V end was cut by 1 base, the J end by 10 bases, with 12 bases between. The CDR3 length is 13 residues. CDR3 nucleotides: TGTGCCAGCAGTTTAGGTTCTGTACTGGCGCAGTATTTT. Its translation is CASSLGSVLAQYF.

This chain connects TRBV7-2 to TRBJ2-1; 8 bases match TRBD2. V gave up 5 bases and J gave up 6 bases; unmatched junction bases: 12. CDR3 length: 16 residues. CDR1 SGHTA and CDR2 FQGNSA come from the germline V gene. The CDR3 DNA reads TGTGCCAGCAGCCCTTCGTCGGGGGGGCTAGCCAATGAGCAGTTCTTC. Translation: CASSPSSGGLANEQFF.

The chain links TRBV6-5 to TRBJ2-7; the match to TRBD2 covers 15 bases. V lost 6 bases and J lost 0; bases outside the gene matches: 0. Germline CDR1 reads MNHEY; CDR2 reads SVGAGI. The CDR3 runs to 15 residues. Here the CDR3 DNA reads TGTGCCAGCAGGGGACTAGCGGGAGGCTCCTACGAGCAGTACTTC. This sequence encodes CASRGLAGGSYEQYF.

V is TRBV28 and J is TRBJ1-2; the match to TRBD1 covers 9 bases. The CDR3 length is 14 residues. From germline, CDR1 is MDHEN and CDR2 SYDVKM. V lost 8 bases to trimming and J lost 5 bases; unmatched junction nucleotides: 9. This CDR3 is CASREQGAGYGYTF. The CDR3 DNA sequence: TGTGCCAGCCGAGAACAGGGGGCGGGGTATGGCTACACCTTC.

This chain joins TRBV6-2 or TRBV6-3 and TRBJ1-2; no clear D gene. Deletions cut 0 bases from V and 3 bases from J, with 8 bases between. This CDR3 has 14 amino acids. Germline CDR1 and CDR2: MNHEY and SVGEGT. The DNA of the CDR3 is TGTGCCAGCAGTTACTCGACGGACTACTATGGCTACACCTTC. This encodes CASSYSTDYYGYTF.

The genes are TRBV24-1 and TRBJ2-1; TRBD2 is a possible D gene (6 bases). V was clipped by 4 bases and J by 6 bases, with 12 bases between them. Germline-derived CDR1 and CDR2 are KGHDR and SFDVKD. The CDR3 runs 14 residues. The chain's CDR3 is CATSETGLVNEQFF. CDR3 DNA: TGTGCCACCAGTGAGACGGGACTGGTCAATGAGCAGTTCTTC.

The chain joins TRBV9 to TRBJ2-5; 7 bases map to TRBD1. CDR1 and CDR2 from the germline V gene are SGDLS and YYNGEE. V dropped 3 bases and J dropped 9; count of bases not matched to a gene: 2. The length of the CDR3 is 11 residues. DNA of the CDR3: TGTGCCAGCAGCGGGACAGGTCCCCAGTACTTC. The encoded protein is CASSGTGPQYF.

In its sample, this clone was seen once. The chain employs TRBV18 and TRBJ2-5; the match to TRBD1 covers 7 bases. The V gene end was trimmed by 6 bases and the J gene end by 4 bases; junction bases not matched to a gene: 11. Per the germline V gene, CDR1 is KGHSH and CDR2 is LQKENI. The CDR3 has 15 amino acids. The CDR3 DNA is TGTGCCAGCTCCCAGGGACAGACGGGTTTAGAGACCCAGTACTTC. It encodes CASSQGQTGLETQYF.

The chain carries TRBV19 and TRBJ1-5, with 8 bases matching TRBD1. CDR3 length equals 16 residues. The V segment lost 4 bases and the J segment 5 bases; nucleotides outside the gene matches: 10. Germline CDR1 LNHDA, CDR2 SQIVND (reference sequence). DNA of the CDR3: TGTGCCAGTAGTAGGGGGAGAGTACAGGGGGATCAGCCCCAGCATTTT. The encoded protein is CASSRGRVQGDQPQHF.

V and J are TRBV4-2 and TRBJ1-2; 8 bases fit TRBD1. The CDR3 is 19 residues long. Losses at the gene ends were 0 bases for V and 4 bases for J; bases not matched to a gene: 16. Germline lookup yields CDR1 LGHNA and CDR2 YNFKEQ. CDR3: CASSQDQRQGAGGIYGYTF. CDR3 bases: TGTGCCAGCAGCCAAGATCAGAGGCAGGGGGCGGGCGGAATCTATGGCTACACCTTC.

This rearrangement joins TRBV7-2 to TRBJ1-6; 9 nucleotides line up with TRBD1. V was clipped by 3 bases and J by 6 bases; unmatched bases: 6. Germline loops: CDR1 SGHTA, CDR2 FQGNSA. The CDR3 loop spans 16 amino acids. The CDR3: CASSFYRGPSNSPLHF. In nucleotides, the CDR3 is TGTGCCAGCAGCTTTTACAGGGGGCCCAGTAATTCACCCCTCCACTTT.

V is TRBV4-3 and J is TRBJ2-5; TRBD1 matches at 7 bases. Per the germline V gene, CDR1 is LGHNA and CDR2 is YSLEER. CDR3 length: 13 residues. V was pared by 6 bases and J by 4 bases, with 5 bases of the junction left unmatched. In DNA form, the CDR3 reads TGCGCCAGCAGTGGGACAGTAGGAGAGACCCAGTACTTC. This translates into CASSGTVGETQYF.

The chain couples TRBV7-9 to TRBJ2-3; 14 nucleotides line up with TRBD2. The V and J ends lost 5 bases and 1 base, in that order; junction bases with no gene match: 11. CDR3 size: 19 residues. The germline V gene has CDR1 SEHNR and CDR2 FQNEAQ (reference sequence). The DNA for the CDR3 is TGTGCCAGCAGCGGCAAGACTAGCGGGAGGGCCCCAGGCACAGATACGCAGTATTTT. Translation: CASSGKTSGRAPGTDTQYF.

The chain couples TRBV4-3 to TRBJ1-4; D is perhaps TRBD1 (5 bases). V lost 3 bases, J lost 5 bases, and 16 bases lay in between. Germline values: CDR1 LGHNA, CDR2 YSLEER. CDR3 size: 16 residues. CDR3: CASSHYPGTQNEKLFF. The CDR3 bases are TGCGCCAGCAGCCACTACCCCGGGACTCAAAATGAAAAACTGTTTTTT.

The chain links TRBV28 to TRBJ1-1; the D is unclear. Germline V gene sequence: CDR1 MDHEN, CDR2 SYDVKM. V shed 5 bases and J shed 4 bases, with 8 bases lying between them. The CDR3 is made up of 12 amino acids. The CDR3 DNA sequence: TGTGCCAGCAGTGAGACTAGCACTGAAGCTTTCTTT. Its protein is CASSETSTEAFF.